This entry lists 14 T cell receptor beta chains sequenced from one sample in a study of human T cells and chemical hapten exposure. Time point indicated: pre-sensitization, week 0. Treatment specified: therapeutic diphenylcyclopropenone sensitization with weekly scalp DPC. TCRdb reprocessed the RACE reads with MiXCR, giving one entry per CDR3 protein. The table has about 300,000 distinct CDR3 sequences, about 5% seen once. Sequenced here: whole blood, sampled in connection with sensitization to the hapten diphenylcyclopropenone (DPC). The receptors were sampled from a woman between 18 and 29 years old with alopecia areata. Some clones in this sample may be carry-over from other donors' samples.

The chain employs TRBV12-3 or TRBV12-4 and TRBJ1-1, with D unresolved. V dropped 1 base and J dropped 1 base, with 7 bases sitting between them. This CDR3 comprises 14 residues. This CDR3 is CASSLGQQNTEAFF. CDR3 nucleotide sequence: TGTGCCAGCAGTTTAGGACAACAGAACACTGAAGCTTTCTTT.

The table lists this clonotype with a few counts. The rearrangement links TRBV5-4 to TRBJ2-2; 9 bases map to TRBD1. The CDR3 consists of 16 residues. Germline CDR1 and CDR2: SGHNT and YYREEE (reference sequence). The junction had 6 bases not matched to a gene; V was cut back by 2 bases and J by 4 bases. CDR3 residues: CASSLPGQGFTGELFF. Here the CDR3 DNA reads TGTGCCAGCAGCTTACCGGGACAGGGTTTCACCGGGGAGCTGTTTTTT.

The chain links TRBV24-1 to TRBJ2-1, with D possibly being TRBD1 (6 bases). The CDR3 runs 15 residues. The V gene's germline CDR1 is KGHDR and CDR2 SFDVKD. CDR3 sequence: CLSGTTPSSYNEQFF. The CDR3 DNA reads TGTCTCTCCGGGACAACCCCGAGCTCCTACAATGAGCAGTTCTTC.

This clonotype has ten or more counts. This chain connects TRBV6-5 to TRBJ1-5, with D perhaps matching TRBD1 (6 bases). Germline CDR1 reads MNHEY; CDR2 reads SVGAGI. CDR3 size: 13 residues. V lost 9 bases and J lost 5, with 14 bases in between. In DNA, the CDR3 is TGTGCCAGTGGGACATACGGGGATCAGCCCCAGCATTTT. Translating it yields CASGTYGDQPQHF.

This clonotype was seen repeatedly, ten times or more. J is TRBJ2-7 and V is TRBV27; D remains unclear. Trimming cost V 2 bases and J 7 bases, with 15 bases left between them. This CDR3 region has 14 residues. Germline V gives CDR1 MNHEY, CDR2 SMNVEV (reference sequence). In DNA, the CDR3 is TGTGCCAGCAGTTTACTGGACCATCGTCAGGAGCAGTACTTC. Translated, it gives CASSLLDHRQEQYF.

This clonotype showed up many times. This rearrangement joins TRBV5-1 to TRBJ1-1, with 12 bases aligning to TRBD1. Germline loops: CDR1 SGHRS, CDR2 YFSETQ. With 4 bases clipped from V and 10 bases from J, the junction kept 11 bases outside the gene matches. The CDR3 sequence is 15 residues long. CDR3 in DNA: TGCGCCAGCAGCCTGGGACAGGGGGCTCCCGGGGGAGCTTTCTTT. It translates to CASSLGQGAPGGAFF.

This clonotype came up a few times. J is TRBJ1-1 and V is TRBV6-5; D is unresolved. The CDR3 extends over 11 amino acids. Germline CDR1 reads MNHEY; CDR2 reads SVGAGI. V dropped 5 bases and J dropped 3 bases, with 4 bases sitting between them. The CDR3 coding sequence is TGTGCCAGCAGTACCGACACTGAAGCTTTCTTT. Its translation is CASSTDTEAFF.

This clonotype was seen many times. The chain recombines TRBV18 with TRBJ1-6; D is unresolved. The V gene lost 0 bases and the J gene lost 5 bases, with 2 bases spanning the gap. Per germline, CDR1 KGHSH and CDR2 LQKENI. The CDR3 length is 13 residues. CDR3: CASSPPNNSPLHF. For the CDR3, the DNA is TGTGCCAGCTCACCACCAAATAATTCACCCCTCCACTTT.

This clonotype was counted ten times or more. V usage is TRBV28 and J usage is TRBJ2-3; 12 bases are shared with TRBD2. The CDR3 totals 16 residues. J was trimmed by 6 bases and V by 5 bases; bases with no gene match: 9. Germline lookup yields CDR1 MDHEN and CDR2 SYDVKM. The DNA for the CDR3 is TGTGCCAGCAGTGCTCTAGCGGGGGGGCCATGGGATACGCAGTATTTT. Translation gives CASSALAGGPWDTQYF.

This clonotype came up a few times. The rearrangement uses TRBV5-1 and TRBJ2-2, with D unresolved. The CDR3 is 17 residues long. V was cut by 4 bases and J by 2 bases, with 18 bases left in between. Germline V gene sequence: CDR1 SGHRS, CDR2 YFSETQ. The CDR3 loop is CASSPNLYRANTGELFF. CDR3 sequence (DNA): TGCGCCAGCAGCCCCAACCTTTACCGGGCTAACACCGGGGAGCTGTTTTTT.

The chain couples TRBV4-1 to TRBJ2-1; 9 bases fit TRBD2. CDR3 length equals 17 residues. Germline CDR1 MGHRA, CDR2 YSYEKL. Unmatched junction bases numbered 14, after V lost 6 bases and J lost 5 bases. CDR3 nucleotides: TGCGCCAGCAGTCCTCTTGGAGCGGGGGGAATCGACAATGAGCAGTTCTTC. It specifies CASSPLGAGGIDNEQFF.

This clonotype occurred many times. The chain has TRBV29-1 and TRBJ2-7, with TRBD1 matching 11 bases. Germline V gives CDR1 SQVTM, CDR2 ANQGSEA. The CDR3 contains 11 residues. The V and J ends lost 7 bases and 6 bases, in that order; junction bases with no gene match: 2. DNA for the CDR3: TGCAGCGCCGGGACAGGGGGCGAGCAGTACTTC. It translates to CSAGTGGEQYF.

The sample holds many counts of this clonotype. This rearrangement joins TRBV20-1 to TRBJ2-7, with 7 bases aligning to TRBD1. CDR1 DFQATT and CDR2 SNEGSKA come from the germline V gene (reference sequence). Losses at the gene ends were 8 bases for V and 3 bases for J; bases not matched to a gene: 7. CDR3 length equals 12 residues. CDR3 residues: CSPSQGFYEQYF. CDR3 sequence (DNA): TGCAGTCCATCACAGGGGTTCTACGAGCAGTACTTC.

This clonotype has ten or more counts. This sequence joins TRBV7-2 and TRBJ2-3, with unresolved D. The V gene's germline CDR1 is SGHTA and CDR2 FQGNSA. Deletions cut 1 base from V and 0 bases from J, with 2 bases between. The CDR3 contains 13 residues. CDR3 amino acids: CASSLESTDTQYF. In DNA, the CDR3 is TGTGCCAGCAGCTTAGAAAGCACAGATACGCAGTATTTT. Drawing the rest from reference TRBV7-2 and TRBJ2-3, the complete variable domain is GAGVSQSPSNKVTEKGKDVELRCDPISGHTALYWYRQSLGQGLEFLIYFQGNSAPDKSGLPSDRFSAERTGGSVSTLTIQRTQQEDSAVYLCASSLESTDTQYFGPGTRLTVL.